The source of this T cell receptor (beta chain) is a study of T-cell reconstitution after alpha-beta-depleted transplantation in children. The CDR3 contains 14 residues. V lost 0 bases, J lost 12 bases, and 16 bases lay in between. The germline V gene encodes CDR1 SGDLS and CDR2 YYNGEE. Study-level results: The study traced high day-60 TCRbeta diversity in some patients to surviving recipient T cells and thymic progenitors. At around two months after transplant, the alpha-beta T cells were reportedly derived from several hundred expanded clones that came from non-depleted graft cells.

A library of TCRbeta sequences, prepared with unique molecular identifiers, was generated. From the PCR reads, TCRdb called clonotypes with MiXCR, one entry per CDR3 protein. The profile shows 210,000 or so distinct CDR3 sequences, roughly a tenth of them singletons. This clonotype was recorded many times. Its specificity is unknown. The gene calls are TRBV9 and TRBJ2-1; possibly TRBD2 for D (6 bases). This clonotype was obtained from a child less than two years old with acute myeloid leukemia, due to receive a stem cell transplant. Sequenced material: PBMCs, taken before TCRalphabeta/CD19-depleted stem cell transplant. The CDR3 bases are TGTGCCAGCAGCGTAGCTTCTGCCGGGGGACCGCAGTTCTTC. Translation: CASSVASAGGPQFF.